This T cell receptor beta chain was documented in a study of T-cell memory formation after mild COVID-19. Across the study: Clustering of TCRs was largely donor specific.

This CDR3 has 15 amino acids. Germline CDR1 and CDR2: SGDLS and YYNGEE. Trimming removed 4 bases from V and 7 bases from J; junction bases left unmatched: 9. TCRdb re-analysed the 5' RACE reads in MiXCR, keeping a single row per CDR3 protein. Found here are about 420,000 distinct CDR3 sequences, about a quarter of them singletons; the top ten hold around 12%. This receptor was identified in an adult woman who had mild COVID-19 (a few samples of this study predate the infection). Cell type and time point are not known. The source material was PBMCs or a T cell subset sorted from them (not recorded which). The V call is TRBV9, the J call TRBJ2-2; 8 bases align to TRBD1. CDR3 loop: CASSLTQGGYGELFF. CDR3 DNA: TGTGCCAGCAGCCTTACACAGGGGGGCTACGGGGAGCTGTTTTTT.